One and the same sample provided the 27 T cell receptor beta chains below, sequenced in a study of Graves' ophthalmopathy and Graves' hyperthyroidism (dated by TCRdb to the late 2010s). Sequencing took place on an Illumina HiSeq 2000. TCR beta CDR3 regions were amplified from RNA transcripts for repertoire sequencing. A first-round RT-PCR used HTBI primers with the Qiagen OneStep RT-PCR kit, followed by a second-round multiplex PCR, size selection and purification. The public sequencing data were trimmed at Q25 with fastp and processed into clonotypes with MiXCR by TCRdb, which kept only in-frame beta chains. Entries are consolidated by CDR3 protein sequence, retaining the most common genes and DNA. The sample table lists 400,000 to 450,000 distinct CDR3 sequences, about 21% of them with a count of one. Together, the top ten hold more than 2.5% of the sample. What was sequenced was peripheral blood. Receptor source: a woman in her late teens or twenties with stable Graves' hyperthyroidism. Donor details come from another sample of the same person, matched by shared clones.

This clonotype was found many times. The chain couples TRBV6-1 to TRBJ2-5, with TRBD2 as a possible D gene (6 bases). The CDR3 is 13 amino acids. Looked up from germline, CDR1 is MNHNS and CDR2 is SASEGT. The germline V and J ends were trimmed by 11 bases and 1 base, with 14 bases remaining between them. The CDR3 DNA follows: TGTGCCCACAGGCGGGACCTCCAAGAGACCCAGTACTTC. This encodes CAHRRDLQETQYF.

This clonotype came up many times. The chain is built from TRBV20-1 and TRBJ1-2; TRBD1 matches 7 bases. The V and J ends lost 3 bases and 5 bases, in that order; junction bases with no gene match: 9. Germline V gene data show CDR1 as DFQATT and CDR2 as SNEGSKA (reference sequence). The CDR3 is 14 residues long. Here the CDR3 reads CSASPSGTAYGYTF. Written as DNA, the CDR3 is TGCAGTGCTAGCCCCTCCGGGACAGCTTATGGCTACACCTTC.

Notes on this clonotype: The CDR3 carries no conserved terminal phenylalanine or tryptophan, so it likely arises from a read error. The chain has TRBV20-1 and TRBJ1-5; D perhaps matches TRBD1 (5 bases). Trimming pared 4 bases from V and 3 bases from J, leaving 13 bases between. This CDR3 has 14 residues. Germline V gene lookup returns CDR1 DFQATT and CDR2 SNEGSKA (reference sequence). The CDR3 reads CSAIPGRDNQPQHV. DNA for the CDR3: TGCAGTGCTATTCCGGGACGGGACAATCAGCCCCAGCATGTT.

The sample holds many counts of this clonotype. The chain recombines TRBV20-1 with TRBJ1-2, with D unclear. Germline lookup yields CDR1 DFQATT and CDR2 SNEGSKA (reference sequence). CDR3 length: 15 amino acids. Trimming took off 3 bases at V and 4 bases at J, with 18 bases between the two ends. The CDR3 reads CSASKSPGRRYGYTF. The CDR3 DNA reads TGCAGTGCTAGCAAGTCGCCCGGCAGGCGCTATGGCTACACCTTC.

The rearrangement joins TRBV7-2 to TRBJ1-2; 9 bases match TRBD1. Trimming took 1 base from V and 5 from J; bases not matched to a gene: 2. Germline assignment: CDR1 SGHTA and CDR2 FQGNSA. This CDR3 spans 14 amino acids. The CDR3 is CASSLVGTGYGYTF. In DNA form, the CDR3 reads TGTGCCAGCAGCTTAGTAGGGACAGGGTATGGCTACACCTTC.

The gene calls are TRBV10-3 and TRBJ2-7, with D possibly matching TRBD2 (6 bases). Trimming took off 6 bases at V and 0 bases at J, with 15 bases between the two ends. CDR1 is ENHRY, CDR2 SYGVKD, per germline. This CDR3 comprises 15 residues. CDR3 region: CAIRDTTSSSYEQYF. The CDR3 nucleotides read TGTGCCATCAGGGACACCACTAGCAGCTCCTACGAGCAGTACTTC.

The chain couples TRBV5-1 to TRBJ1-1, with 8 bases matching TRBD1. V dropped 0 bases and J dropped 3; count of bases not matched to a gene: 1. Germline CDR1 reads SGHRS; CDR2 reads YFSETQ. The CDR3 contains 14 residues. The CDR3, as DNA: TGCGCCAGCAGCTTGGCAGGGGGCTACACTGAAGCTTTCTTT. Protein product: CASSLAGGYTEAFF. Full variable domain (outside the CDR3, taken from reference TRBV5-1 and TRBJ1-1): KAGVTQTPRYLIKTRGQQVTLSCSPISGHRSVSWYQQTPGQGLQFLFEYFSETQRNKGNFPGRFSGRQFSNSRSEMNVSTLELGDSALYLCASSLAGGYTEAFFGQGTRLTVV.

A remark on this clonotype: No conserved phenylalanine or tryptophan is present at the end of the CDR3, so a read error is the likely explanation. CDR3 DNA sequence: TGTGCCAGCAGTGAAATGGACCGATCCACCGGGGAGCTGTTTTTG. It codes for CASSEMDRSTGELFL. The chain carries TRBV6-1 and TRBJ2-2; D is ambiguous. Per germline, CDR1 MNHNS and CDR2 SASEGT. The CDR3 contains 15 residues. V was clipped by 2 bases and J by 4 bases, with 11 bases between them.

This clonotype was detected a few times. The V call is TRBV20-1, the J call TRBJ1-2, with D possibly TRBD1 on 5 matching bases. Between the trimmed V and J ends, which lost 3 bases and 5 bases, there was a span of 13 bases. From germline, CDR1 is DFQATT and CDR2 SNEGSKA (reference sequence). The CDR3 length is 13 residues. The CDR3 loop reads CSARGRVYYGYTF. DNA of the CDR3: TGCAGTGCTAGGGGACGGGTCTATTATGGCTACACCTTC.

This clonotype was counted ten times or more. The V gene is TRBV4-3, the J gene TRBJ2-5; perhaps TRBD2 as D (5 bases). CDR3 length: 14 amino acids. The V gene's germline CDR1 is LGHNA and CDR2 YSLEER. Trimming shortened V by 0 bases and J by 5 bases, and 10 bases separated the two germline ends. DNA of the CDR3: TGCGCCAGCAGCCAAGATCCGGGGAGCGAGACCCAGTACTTC. It encodes CASSQDPGSETQYF.

V gene TRBV6-1 combines with J gene TRBJ2-7; D could derive from TRBD1 or TRBD2 (5 bases each). The CDR3 totals 14 residues. Trimming removed 10 bases at V and 6 bases at J, with 22 bases between. Germline-derived CDR1 and CDR2 are MNHNS and SASEGT. CDR3 bases: TGTGCCACCCAGACGGGACGCAGGAGAGGCGAGCAGTACTTC. This gives the protein CATQTGRRRGEQYF.

The chain recombines TRBV20-1 with TRBJ1-2; possible D gene TRBD1, 5 bases. V lost 5 bases to trimming and J lost 2 bases, with 18 bases between them. The CDR3 runs 15 residues. The germline CDR1 and CDR2 sequences are DFQATT and SNEGSKA (reference sequence). The CDR3 DNA follows: TGCAGTGCTCGGGCGGGACTGGGAGTAAACTATGGCTACACCTTC. It specifies CSARAGLGVNYGYTF.

The sample holds many counts of this clonotype. The V gene is TRBV9, the J gene TRBJ1-1; possible D gene TRBD1, 5 bases. Trimming stripped 0 bases from V and 1 base from J, with 7 bases between. The CDR3 contains 14 residues. CDR1 SGDLS and CDR2 YYNGEE come from the germline V gene. CDR3 amino acids: CASSVGQGNTEAFF. CDR3 in DNA: TGTGCCAGCAGCGTAGGGCAGGGGAACACTGAAGCTTTCTTT. The whole variable domain, filled in from reference TRBV9 and TRBJ1-1, reads DSGVTQTPKHLITATGQRVTLRCSPRSGDLSVYWYQQSLDQGLQFLIQYYNGEERAKGNILERFSAQQFPDLHSELNLSSLELGDSALYFCASSVGQGNTEAFFGQGTRLTVV.

Of note for this clonotype: A read error may account for a junction end that differs from germline. This chain connects TRBV12-3 or TRBV12-4 to TRBJ1-1; D is undetermined. The CDR3 runs to 13 residues. CDR3 sequence: CASSLGGWGEAFF. DNA of the CDR3: TGTGCCAGCAGTTTAGGTGGGTGGGGTGAAGCCTTCTTT.

This clonotype showed up many times. This may be a read error, as it is one base from a much larger clone. The chain recombines TRBV15 with TRBJ2-7; no reliable D call. This CDR3 has 14 residues. The V and J ends lost 0 bases and 3 bases respectively, with 9 bases between them. Germline lookup yields CDR1 LNHNV and CDR2 YYDKDF (reference sequence). CDR3 amino acids: CATSRDFSFYEQYF. The CDR3 region has the DNA TGTGCCACCAGCAGAGATTTCAGCTTCTACGAGCAGTACTTC.

This clonotype was observed many times. This chain links TRBV6-1 with TRBJ1-1; D call uncertain. The CDR3 has 15 amino acids. Germline-derived CDR1 and CDR2 are MNHNS and SASEGT. V was pared by 6 bases and J by 1 base, with 15 bases between. CDR3 amino acids: CASRDLESGNTEAFF. The CDR3 DNA sequence: TGTGCCAGCAGGGATCTTGAATCGGGGAACACTGAAGCTTTCTTT.

This clonotype appeared once. The chain has TRBV29-1 and TRBJ1-1, with D possibly being TRBD1 (6 bases). Trimming left V 5 bases short and J 3 bases short, with 10 bases between. The CDR3 is 12 residues long. Germline CDR1 is SQVTM and CDR2 is ANQGSEA. The CDR3 reads CSVTRGDTEAFF. Here the CDR3 DNA reads TGCAGCGTTACCAGGGGAGACACTGAAGCTTTCTTT.

This clonotype appeared a few times. The chain is built from TRBV7-8 and TRBJ2-7; 10 bases match TRBD2. This CDR3 region has 17 residues. With V trimmed by 5 bases and J by 2 bases, 12 bases remained unmatched. The germline V gene has CDR1 SGHVS and CDR2 FQNEAQ. The CDR3 DNA sequence: TGTGCCAGCAGCGGGGGGGGGGCTAGCGGGAGCCCCTACGAGCAGTACTTC. It encodes CASSGGGASGSPYEQYF.

Details on this clonotype: Given a much more abundant clone one base away, this may be a read error. V usage is TRBV7-6 and J usage is TRBJ1-5; 10 bases align to TRBD1. Trimming at V came to 5 bases and at J to 5 bases, leaving 3 bases not matched to a gene. There are 14 residues in the CDR3. Germline V CDR1 and CDR2: SGHVS, FNYEAQ. CDR3: CASSQTGGHQPQHF. In DNA form, the CDR3 reads TGTGCCAGCAGCCAGACAGGGGGCCATCAGCCCCAGCATTTT.

This clonotype was seen at least ten times. The chain combines TRBV12-3 or TRBV12-4 with TRBJ1-2; weak D call: TRBD1 (5 bases). The CDR3 runs to 12 residues. Trimming shortened V by 4 bases and J by 8 bases, and 11 bases separated the two germline ends. The CDR3 DNA sequence: TGTGCCAGCAGTTGGATAGGGGAGGGCTACACCTTC. Residues: CASSWIGEGYTF.

This clonotype was seen many times. This sequence joins TRBV28 and TRBJ2-5, with TRBD1 identical over 10 bases. This CDR3 contains 16 residues. Trimming removed 6 bases from V and 2 bases from J; junction bases left unmatched: 9. The germline V gene has CDR1 MDHEN and CDR2 SYDVKM. The CDR3 reads CASRYSPGQGQETQYF. CDR3 sequence (DNA): TGTGCCAGCAGATACTCTCCGGGACAGGGGCAAGAGACCCAGTACTTC.

This clonotype has a count of ten or more. One junction end does not reproduce the germline sequence, and a read error may be involved. The J gene is TRBJ2-7, the V gene TRBV6-1; the D is unclear. The germline V gene encodes CDR1 MNHNS and CDR2 SASEGT. The CDR3 totals 13 residues. The CDR3: CASSEGFGYEQYF. CDR3 bases: TGTGCCAGCAGCGAAGGATTCGGGTACGAGCAGTACTTC.

This clonotype has at least ten counts. The rearrangement links TRBV7-9 to TRBJ1-1, with D maybe TRBD1 (6 bases). Trimming removed 4 bases at V and 0 bases at J, with 9 bases between. CDR3 length: 14 amino acids. CDR1 is SEHNR, CDR2 FQNEAQ, per germline (reference sequence). As DNA, the CDR3 is TGTGCCAGCAGCTGGACAGAAATGAACACTGAAGCTTTCTTT. This sequence encodes CASSWTEMNTEAFF.

This clonotype was seen ten or more times. The J gene is TRBJ1-5, the V gene TRBV11-2; the D is unclear. The germline V gene encodes CDR1 SGHAT and CDR2 FQNNGV. The CDR3 is 15 residues long. V was trimmed by 2 bases and J by 1 base, leaving 9 bases between them. In DNA form, the CDR3 reads TGTGCCAGCAGCTTAACTTCAGGAAGCAATCAGCCCCAGCATTTT. Its translation: CASSLTSGSNQPQHF.

Many counts were recorded for this clonotype. The gene calls are TRBV20-1 and TRBJ1-1, with D possibly being TRBD1 (5 bases). The CDR3 length is 18 residues. Trimming took off 1 base at V and 4 bases at J, with 25 bases between the two ends. Germline V gene data show CDR1 as DFQATT and CDR2 as SNEGSKA (reference sequence). The DNA for the CDR3 is TGCAGTGCTAGAGCCTCCGGGGGTCCCGGACCTCCGGGCACTGAAGCTTTCTTT. The encoded protein is CSARASGGPGPPGTEAFF.

The chain joins TRBV20-1 to TRBJ2-7, with TRBD2 identical over 7 bases. This CDR3 spans 12 amino acids. Germline CDR1 and CDR2: DFQATT and SNEGSKA (reference sequence). V trimming: 7 bases; J trimming: 2 bases; junction bases outside the gene matches: 5. Written as DNA, the CDR3 is TGCAGTGGGGCGGGGGAGACCTACGAGCAGTACTTC. This codes for CSGAGETYEQYF.

This clonotype showed up many times. The V call is TRBV27, the J call TRBJ2-7; D is unresolved. CDR1 is MNHEY, CDR2 SMNVEV, per germline (reference sequence). V lost 5 bases, J lost 1 base, and 15 bases lay in between. The CDR3 is 15 residues long. The CDR3 sequence: CASSLQGWQSYEQYF. The CDR3 DNA reads as TGTGCCAGCAGTCTCCAAGGGTGGCAGTCCTACGAGCAGTACTTC.